This record covers a single T cell receptor beta chain. These data are taken from a study of OX40 agonist ivuxolimab in advanced cancers. Study-level background: Intravenous ivuxolimab at 0.01 to 10 mg/kg was given to patients every 2 weeks.

Here immunoSEQ multiplex PCR was the method, and the copy in TCRdb shows in-frame clones only, minus some. The sample gives 60,000 to 80,000 clones, roughly nine tenths of which show up once; 9.5% to 12% is in the top ten. There are 16 residues in the CDR3. Trimming at V came to 0 bases and at J to 6 bases, leaving 7 bases not matched to a gene. CDR1 and CDR2 (germline): SGHNT, YYREEE (reference sequence). The sequence was collected from an adult with an advanced solid tumor such as melanoma, head and neck, liver or kidney cancer. Sequencing used CD4+ or CD8+ T cells sorted from blood, obtained in a trial of the OX40 agonist ivuxolimab. This chain uses TRBV5-4 with TRBJ2-2; 8 positions match TRBD2. The CDR3 region has the DNA TGTGCCAGCAGCTTGGTCGGTAGCGGGACGGCCGGGGAGCTGTTTTTT. Translating it yields CASSLVGSGTAGELFF.